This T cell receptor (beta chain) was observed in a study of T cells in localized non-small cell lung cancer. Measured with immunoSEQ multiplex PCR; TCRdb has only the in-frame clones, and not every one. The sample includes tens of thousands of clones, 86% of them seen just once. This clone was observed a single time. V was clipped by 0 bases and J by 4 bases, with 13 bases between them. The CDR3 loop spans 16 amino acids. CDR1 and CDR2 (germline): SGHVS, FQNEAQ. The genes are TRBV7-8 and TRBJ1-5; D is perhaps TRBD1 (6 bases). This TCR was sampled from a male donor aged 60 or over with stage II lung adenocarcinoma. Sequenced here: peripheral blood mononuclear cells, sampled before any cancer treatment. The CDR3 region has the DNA TGTGCCAGCAGCTTAGCCCACCGGGGGCAAAATCAGCCCCAGCATTTT. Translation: CASSLAHRGQNQPQHF.